Each of the 24 T cell receptor beta chains below was sequenced from the same sample in a study of vaccination effects on CD4 cells after COVID-19. No cognate antigen is known for these TCRs. ViraFEST expansion of antigen-specific CD4+ T cells with viral peptide pools preceded sequencing. CD4+ T cells were isolated after about eleven days of culture. The cohort was immunized with two doses of either the BNT162b2 or mRNA-1273 vaccine. Profiled with immunoSEQ multiplex PCR; TCRdb holds only in-frame clones, not every one. This sample carries about 72,000 clones, around 81% of them seen once, and the ten largest clones take about 1.2%. Here the sequenced sample was CD4+ T cells from PBMCs cultured with HCoV-229E spike peptides, taken after COVID-19 vaccination. The receptor set was obtained from a human donor who received a COVID-19 vaccine.

This sequence joins TRBV5-6 and TRBJ1-5, with 11 bases fitting TRBD1. Germline V CDR1 and CDR2: SGHDT, YYEEEE. V trimming: 4 bases; J trimming: 5 bases; junction bases outside the gene matches: 5. CDR3 size: 15 residues. The CDR3 protein is CASSEGQGGYQPQHF. CDR3 nucleotide sequence: TGTGCCAGCAGCGAGGGACAGGGGGGATATCAGCCCCAGCATTTT.

This chain connects TRBV11-2 to TRBJ1-1; no clear D gene. The CDR3 extends over 16 amino acids. Germline CDR1 reads SGHAT; CDR2 reads FQNNGV. With 5 bases removed from V and 1 base from J, the gap between germline ends came to 17 bases. CDR3 sequence: CASSQSLRVENTEAFF. The CDR3 DNA is TGTGCCAGCAGCCAAAGTCTTCGGGTTGAGAACACTGAAGCTTTCTTT.

The chain employs TRBV5-5 and TRBJ2-1; 8 bases line up with TRBD2. This CDR3 is 19 amino acids long. With V trimmed by 0 bases and J by 5 bases, 16 bases remained unmatched. Germline assignment: CDR1 SGHKS and CDR2 YYEKEE (reference sequence). CDR3 coding DNA: TGTGCCAGCAGCTTGGCTTCCGGCCCAGGGAGCGGGGGACACAATGAGCAGTTCTTC. Translation gives CASSLASGPGSGGHNEQFF.

The chain couples TRBV6-5 to TRBJ2-2; no clear D. Germline V CDR1 and CDR2: MNHEY, SVGAGI. Trimming removed 4 bases from V and 5 bases from J, with 11 bases in between. The CDR3 sequence is 14 residues long. The CDR3 DNA is TGTGCCAGCAGTTCCCGGGCACCGACCGGGGAGCTGTTTTTT. Translated: CASSSRAPTGELFF.

The chain joins TRBV14 to TRBJ1-1, with TRBD1 matching 7 bases. With 5 bases clipped from V and 6 bases from J, the junction kept 9 bases outside the gene matches. Germline CDR1 is SGHDN and CDR2 is FVKESK. The CDR3 contains 14 residues. CDR3 loop: CASSTKTGIAEAFF. CDR3 DNA: TGTGCCAGCAGCACCAAGACAGGGATCGCTGAAGCTTTCTTT.

The V call is TRBV18, the J call TRBJ2-2; 7 bases fit TRBD1. CDR3 length equals 16 residues. The germline gives CDR1 KGHSH, CDR2 LQKENI. Losses at the gene ends were 0 bases for V and 0 bases for J; bases not matched to a gene: 1. CDR3 loop: CASSPPGTANTGELFF. For the CDR3, the DNA is TGTGCCAGCTCACCACCGGGGACAGCGAACACCGGGGAGCTGTTTTTT.

This chain uses TRBV5-1 with TRBJ2-7; TRBD1 or TRBD2 may be the D gene (5 bases each). This CDR3 is built from 13 residues. Trimming shortened V by 4 bases and J by 9 bases, and 17 bases separated the two germline ends. Germline CDR1 reads SGHRS; CDR2 reads YFSETQ. CDR3 sequence (DNA): TGCGCCAGCAGCCAGGGACGTAGCTACTGGCAGTACGTC. Translating gives CASSQGRSYWQYV.

This chain connects TRBV18 to TRBJ1-1; D might be TRBD1 (6 bases). V lost 3 bases and J 6 bases, leaving 11 bases between the germline ends. The CDR3 sequence is 13 residues long. Germline CDR1 is KGHSH and CDR2 is LQKENI. CDR3 sequence reads: CASSPQGLAEAFF. The CDR3 nucleotides read TGTGCCAGCTCACCCCAGGGGCTGGCTGAAGCTTTCTTT.

V gene TRBV6-2 or TRBV6-3 combines with J gene TRBJ1-5; D perhaps matches TRBD1 (6 bases). V lost 2 bases and J 0 bases, leaving 11 bases between the germline ends. The CDR3 is 16 residues long. Germline lookup yields CDR1 MNHEY and CDR2 SVGEGT. This CDR3 is CASSYDRPYSNQPQHF. In DNA, the CDR3 is TGTGCCAGCAGTTACGACAGGCCTTATAGCAATCAGCCCCAGCATTTT.

The chain recombines TRBV6-1 with TRBJ2-6; 7 nucleotides line up with TRBD1. CDR1 is MNHNS and CDR2 is SASEGT in the germline V gene. There are 18 residues in the CDR3. The junction had 9 bases not matched to a gene; V was cut back by 3 bases and J by 1 base. CDR3 DNA: TGTGCCAGCAGTGATCCCCCAGGGGGAAGGTCTGGGGCCAACGTCCTGACTTTC. As protein: CASSDPPGGRSGANVLTF.

This clone was observed once. This chain connects TRBV6-2 or TRBV6-3 to TRBJ2-4; weak D call: TRBD1 (6 bases). Germline V gene data show CDR1 as MNHEY and CDR2 as SVGEGT. V shed 6 bases and J shed 2 bases, with 11 bases lying between them. The CDR3 length is 14 residues. The CDR3 spells CASSPTGTKNIQYF. The DNA for the CDR3 is TGTGCCAGCAGCCCGACAGGAACCAAAAACATTCAGTACTTC.

The chain carries TRBV4-1 and TRBJ1-1; possibly TRBD1 for D (6 bases). Trimming pared 3 bases from V and 1 base from J, leaving 15 bases between. This CDR3 contains 16 residues. Per the germline V gene, CDR1 is MGHRA and CDR2 is YSYEKL. The CDR3 DNA reads as TGCGCCAGCAGCCACGGACAGTTGAGAGGGAACACTGAAGCTTTCTTT. Protein sequence: CASSHGQLRGNTEAFF.

Only a few counts were recorded for this clone. This sequence joins TRBV12-5 and TRBJ2-1; perhaps TRBD1 as D (6 bases). The V and J ends lost 2 bases and 3 bases respectively, with 20 bases between them. This CDR3 spans 18 amino acids. CDR1 is LGHNT, CDR2 FRNRAP, per germline. CDR3 sequence: CASGLIMRTLRGYNEQFF. As DNA, the CDR3 is TGTGCTAGTGGTTTGATTATGCGAACCCTCAGGGGCTACAATGAGCAGTTCTTC.

This clone came up once. The genes are TRBV2 and TRBJ1-2; D is uncertain. The V end was cut by 6 bases, the J end by 0 bases, with 8 bases between. The CDR3 contains 13 residues. CDR1 SNHLY and CDR2 FYNNEI come from the germline V gene. The CDR3 loop is CASSPGSNYGYTF. CDR3 in DNA: TGTGCCAGCAGCCCAGGATCTAACTATGGCTACACCTTC.

The rearrangement joins TRBV3-1 (or the pseudogene TRBV3-2) to TRBJ2-3; D ambiguous. CDR1 is LGHDT and CDR2 is YNNKEL in the germline V gene (reference sequence). V shed 0 bases and J shed 7 bases, with 11 bases lying between them. The CDR3 runs 14 residues. Written as DNA, the CDR3 is TGTGCCAGCAGCCAAGATCCCCAGGCGCATACGCAGTATTTT. This gives the protein CASSQDPQAHTQYF.

V is TRBV10-1 and J is TRBJ1-1; 9 nucleotides align to TRBD1. Per the germline V gene, CDR1 is WNHNN and CDR2 is SYGVQD (reference sequence). This CDR3 contains 13 residues. V lost 6 bases, J lost 6 bases, and 5 bases stayed unmatched. CDR3 bases: TGCGCCAGCAGGTCACAGGGGGCGTCTGAAGCTTTCTTT. Protein product: CASRSQGASEAFF.

The table lists this clone with a few counts. V gene TRBV7-9 combines with J gene TRBJ2-1; possibly TRBD1 for D (6 bases). The ends were cut back, 7 bases at V and 0 bases at J, with 16 bases in the middle. Germline V CDR1 and CDR2: SEHNR, FQNEAQ (reference sequence). The CDR3 extends over 16 amino acids. DNA for the CDR3: TGTGCCAGCACCCGTGGGGGACAAAGCTCCTACAATGAGCAGTTCTTC. Amino acid sequence: CASTRGGQSSYNEQFF.

The V and J genes are TRBV6-5 and TRBJ2-3; 10 bases match TRBD2. Trimming cost V 3 bases and J 7 bases; bases outside gene matches: 10. The CDR3 runs 16 residues. The germline CDR1 and CDR2 sequences are MNHEY and SVGAGI. The CDR3 DNA reads TGTGCCAGCAGTTATAGGAGCGGGGGGGCAGGAAATACGCAGTATTTT. It codes for CASSYRSGGAGNTQYF.

The CDR3, as DNA: TGTGCCAGTGGGACAGGCGGTAGCTACGAGCAGTACGTC. Translated: CASGTGGSYEQYV. This rearrangement joins TRBV6-6 to TRBJ2-7, with 8 bases lining up with TRBD1. The V segment lost 9 bases and the J segment 3 bases; nucleotides outside the gene matches: 7. CDR1 and CDR2 (germline): MNHNY, SVGAGI (reference sequence). This CDR3 comprises 13 residues.

This sequence joins TRBV10-3 and TRBJ1-4; D unclear. In germline, CDR1 is ENHRY, CDR2 SYGVKD. The CDR3 runs 15 residues. V lost 0 bases, J lost 3 bases, and 8 bases lay in between. The CDR3 coding sequence is TGTGCCATCAGTGAGTCGAGGGATGCTAATGAAAAACTGTTTTTT. Protein: CAISESRDANEKLFF.

This chain joins TRBV5-5 and TRBJ1-6; 9 bases map to TRBD1. Trimming removed 5 bases from V and 10 bases from J; junction bases left unmatched: 7. Germline V CDR1 and CDR2: SGHKS, YYEKEE (reference sequence). The CDR3 covers 14 residues. The CDR3 DNA is TGTGCCAGCAGTCGACAGGGGGTAGGATCACCCCTCCACTTT. The encoded protein is CASSRQGVGSPLHF.

V and J are TRBV10-3 and TRBJ1-5, with D hard to call. CDR1 and CDR2 from the germline V gene are ENHRY and SYGVKD. This CDR3 has 11 amino acids. V was pared by 7 bases and J by 9 bases, with 10 bases between. CDR3 residues: CAITFPGPQHF. CDR3 coding DNA: TGTGCCATCACCTTTCCCGGGCCCCAGCATTTT.

The gene calls are TRBV19 and TRBJ2-1; D gene uncertain. Trimming shortened V by 6 bases and J by 3 bases, and 15 bases separated the two germline ends. The germline V gene has CDR1 LNHDA and CDR2 SQIVND (reference sequence). This CDR3 has 15 amino acids. The CDR3 DNA reads TGTGCCAGTAGCCCTCGGTGGTTGGACTACAATGAGCAGTTCTTC. Its translation is CASSPRWLDYNEQFF.

The V and J genes are TRBV5-1 and TRBJ2-5, with unresolved D. The CDR3 contains 13 residues. Germline V gene lookup returns CDR1 SGHRS and CDR2 YFSETQ. The germline V and J ends were trimmed by 2 bases and 4 bases, with 9 bases remaining between them. The CDR3, as DNA: TGCGCCAGCAGCTTATTGGCAGGAGAGACCCAGTACTTC. Encoded protein: CASSLLAGETQYF.